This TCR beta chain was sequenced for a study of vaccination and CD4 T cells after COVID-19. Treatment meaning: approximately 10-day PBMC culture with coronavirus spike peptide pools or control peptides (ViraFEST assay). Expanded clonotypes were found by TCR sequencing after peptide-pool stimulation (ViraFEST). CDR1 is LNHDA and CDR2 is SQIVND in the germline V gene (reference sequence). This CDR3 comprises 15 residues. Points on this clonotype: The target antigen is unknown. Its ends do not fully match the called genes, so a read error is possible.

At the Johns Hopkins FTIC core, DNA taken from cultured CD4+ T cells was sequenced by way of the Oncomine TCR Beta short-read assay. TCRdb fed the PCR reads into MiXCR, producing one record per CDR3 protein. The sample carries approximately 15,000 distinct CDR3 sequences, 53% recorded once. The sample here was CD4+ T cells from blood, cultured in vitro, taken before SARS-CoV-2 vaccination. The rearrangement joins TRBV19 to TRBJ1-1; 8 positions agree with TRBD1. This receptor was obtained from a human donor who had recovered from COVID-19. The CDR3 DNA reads TGTGCCGTCGGGGTCAGGGGGCCTATGAACGCTGAAGCTTTCTTT. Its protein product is CAVGVRGPMNAEAFF.